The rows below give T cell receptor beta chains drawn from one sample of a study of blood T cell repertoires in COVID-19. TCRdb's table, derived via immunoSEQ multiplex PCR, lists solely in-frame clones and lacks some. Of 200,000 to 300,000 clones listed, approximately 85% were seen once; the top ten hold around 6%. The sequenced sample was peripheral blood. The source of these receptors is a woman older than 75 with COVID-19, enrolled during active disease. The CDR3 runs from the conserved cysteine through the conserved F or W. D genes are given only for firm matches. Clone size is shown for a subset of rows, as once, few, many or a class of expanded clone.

CDR3aa: CASSLASGGTGNTQYF; CDR3nt: TGCGCCAGCAGCTTGGCTAGCGGGGGGACGGGGAATACGCAGTATTTT; v_gene: TRBV5-1; j_gene: TRBJ2-3; abundance: once; d_gene: TRBD2
CDR3aa: CASRRDRGETQYF; CDR3nt: TGTGCCAGTCGTCGGGACAGGGGGGAGACCCAGTACTTC; v_gene: TRBV19; j_gene: TRBJ2-5; abundance: -; d_gene: TRBD1
CDR3aa: CASSYRYPGQGTGGQPQHF; CDR3nt: TGTGCCAGTAGTTATCGTTACCCGGGACAGGGGACGGGCGGTCAGCCCCAGCATTTT; v_gene: TRBV19; j_gene: TRBJ1-5; abundance: few; d_gene: TRBD1
CDR3aa: CSVDAGIETQYF; CDR3nt: TGCAGCGTTGATGCAGGGATCGAGACCCAGTACTTC; v_gene: TRBV29-1; j_gene: TRBJ2-5; abundance: -; d_gene: -
CDR3aa: CASSERDGGELFF; CDR3nt: TGTGCCAGCAGTGAAAGGGACGGCGGGGAACTGTTTTTT; v_gene: TRBV6-1; j_gene: TRBJ1-4; abundance: -; d_gene: -
CDR3aa: CSASEGASTYEQYF; CDR3nt: TGCAGTGCTAGTGAAGGGGCCTCAACCTACGAGCAGTACTTC; v_gene: TRBV20-1; j_gene: TRBJ2-7; abundance: -; d_gene: -
CDR3aa: CASSLGTNRVGVNTEAFF; CDR3nt: TGTGCCAGCAGCTTGGGGACAAACAGGGTCGGGGTGAACACTGAAGCTTTCTTT; v_gene: TRBV7-2; j_gene: TRBJ1-1; abundance: -; d_gene: -
CDR3aa: CASSMWRGMNQPQHF; CDR3nt: TGTGCCAGTAGTATGTGGCGGGGGATGAATCAGCCCCAGCATTTT; v_gene: TRBV19; j_gene: TRBJ1-5; abundance: -; d_gene: -
CDR3aa: CATSAQRSGNTIYF; CDR3nt: TGTGCCACCAGCGCGCAGAGGTCTGGAAACACCATATATTTT; v_gene: TRBV15; j_gene: TRBJ1-3; abundance: once; d_gene: -
CDR3aa: CASSAGGFGEQYF; CDR3nt: TGTGCCAGCAGCGCGGGGGGCTTTGGCGAGCAGTACTTC; v_gene: TRBV12-3/TRBV12-4; j_gene: TRBJ2-7; abundance: -; d_gene: TRBD2
CDR3aa: CASSGSGSSAETQYF; CDR3nt: TGCGCCAGCAGCGGATCCGGGAGTAGCGCAGAGACCCAGTACTTC; v_gene: TRBV5-1; j_gene: TRBJ2-5; abundance: -; d_gene: -
CDR3aa: CASSESSYGYTF; CDR3nt: TGTGCCAGCAGCGAGAGTTCCTATGGCTACACCTTC; v_gene: TRBV7-9; j_gene: TRBJ1-2; abundance: -; d_gene: -
CDR3aa: CASSVGGQANYGYTF; CDR3nt: TGTGCCAGCAGCGTAGGGGGACAGGCCAACTATGGCTACACCTTC; v_gene: TRBV9; j_gene: TRBJ1-2; abundance: -; d_gene: TRBD1
CDR3aa: CASSWGARQETQYF; CDR3nt: TGTGCCAGCAGTTGGGGCGCGAGGCAAGAGACCCAGTACTTC; v_gene: TRBV27; j_gene: TRBJ2-5; abundance: -; d_gene: -
CDR3aa: CASSRAGLSSQPQHF; CDR3nt: TGCGCCAGCAGCCGCGCAGGGTTGTCGAGTCAGCCCCAGCATTTT; v_gene: TRBV4-1; j_gene: TRBJ1-5; abundance: -; d_gene: -
CDR3aa: CATSRAQGSYGYTF; CDR3nt: TGTGCCACCAGCAGAGCCCAGGGGTCCTATGGCTACACCTTC; v_gene: TRBV15; j_gene: TRBJ1-2; abundance: -; d_gene: -